One and the same sample provided the 21 T cell receptor beta chains below, sequenced in a study of blood T cell repertoires in COVID-19. Sequencing was performed with immunoSEQ multiplex PCR; in TCRdb, only in-frame clones are kept and a portion is missing. The sample lists roughly 200,000 clones, approximately 80% occurring once. Specimen: PBMCs or T cells enriched from blood (not recorded which). All receptors derive from a man aged 40-50 years who had recovered from COVID-19.

This clone was picked up one time. The chain couples TRBV24-1 to TRBJ2-7; possible D gene TRBD1, 6 bases. CDR1 is KGHDR, CDR2 SFDVKD, per germline. The length of the CDR3 is 15 residues. V dropped 0 bases and J dropped 2 bases, with 10 bases sitting between them. The DNA for the CDR3 is TGTGCCACCAGTGATTTGAAAGGGGGAACCTACGAGCAGTACTTC. Translating gives CATSDLKGGTYEQYF.

The V and J genes are TRBV5-4 and TRBJ1-4; no definite D call. The CDR3 is 14 amino acids. CDR1 and CDR2 (germline): SGHNT, YYREEE (reference sequence). The V gene lost 1 base and the J gene lost 1 base, with 5 bases spanning the gap. The CDR3 DNA sequence: TGTGCCAGCAGCTTGAGAGGAACTAATGAAAAACTGTTTTTT. Protein sequence: CASSLRGTNEKLFF.

This clone was counted ten times or more. The gene calls are TRBV27 and TRBJ1-2; possible D gene TRBD1, 5 bases. This CDR3 region has 11 residues. The V gene lost 6 bases and the J gene lost 5 bases, with 7 bases spanning the gap. Germline V gene lookup returns CDR1 MNHEY and CDR2 SMNVEV (reference sequence). Here the CDR3 reads CASSRGYGYTF. CDR3 DNA sequence: TGTGCCAGCAGCCGGGGGTATGGCTACACCTTC.

The V call is TRBV25-1, the J call TRBJ1-6, with unresolved D. The CDR3 spans 14 residues. V shed 1 base and J shed 10 bases, with 11 bases lying between them. Germline-derived CDR1 and CDR2 are MGHDK and SYGVNS. The CDR3 spells CASSELGRESPLHF. The CDR3 nucleotides are TGTGCCAGCAGTGAATTAGGACGGGAATCACCCCTCCACTTT. Together with reference TRBV25-1 and TRBJ1-6, the CDR3 gives the full variable domain: EADIYQTPRYLVIGTGKKITLECSQTMGHDKMYWYQQDPGMELHLIHYSYGVNSTEKGDLSSESTVSRIRTEHFPLTLESARPSHTSQYLCASSELGRESPLHFGNGTRLTVT.

CDR3 sequence reads: CASSTAPPPPPLYEQYV. CDR3 sequence (DNA): TGTGCCAGCAGTACCGCGCCCCCCCCGCCTCCTCTCTACGAGCAGTACGTC. The genes are TRBV2 and TRBJ2-7; D not certain. V lost 5 bases, J lost 3 bases, and 23 bases lay in between. This CDR3 comprises 17 residues. CDR1 is SNHLY and CDR2 is FYNNEI in the germline V gene.

The chain combines TRBV18 with TRBJ2-1; 11 bases align to TRBD2. The CDR3 consists of 16 residues. Germline CDR1 and CDR2: KGHSH and LQKENI. V lost 3 bases, J lost 3 bases, and 4 bases stayed unmatched. This chain's CDR3 is CASSPGTSGFYNEQFF. For the CDR3, the DNA is TGTGCCAGCTCACCCGGGACTAGCGGTTTCTACAATGAGCAGTTCTTC.

The rearrangement uses TRBV19 and TRBJ2-5, with TRBD1 as a possible D gene (6 bases). Germline CDR1 and CDR2: LNHDA and SQIVND (reference sequence). Deletions cut 4 bases from V and 5 bases from J, with 11 bases between. The CDR3 is 13 amino acids. This CDR3 is CASSKGVRETQYF. The CDR3 DNA follows: TGTGCCAGTAGTAAGGGGGTCCGGGAGACCCAGTACTTC.

Details on this clone: Because it lacks the conserved phenylalanine or tryptophan at the end, this CDR3 is likely a read error. No DNA is shown, since the ends of the CDR3 on it are uncertain; the CDR3 is the one TCRdb lists. The genes are TRBV5-8 and TRBJ1-2; the D call TRBD1 from the table was never checked on the DNA. The CDR3 spans 11 residues, counting both ends. The germline V gene has CDR1 SGHTS and CDR2 YDEGEE. The CDR3: CASSIRDRGIL.

This rearrangement joins TRBV5-4 to TRBJ1-2, with 11 bases fitting TRBD1. The germline gives CDR1 SGHNT, CDR2 YYREEE (reference sequence). Trimming removed 3 bases from V and 2 bases from J; junction bases left unmatched: 3. This CDR3 region has 15 residues. The CDR3, as DNA: TGTGCCAGCAGCTCCGGACAGGGGGCAAACTATGGCTACACCTTC. Translating it yields CASSSGQGANYGYTF.

The genes are TRBV7-2 and TRBJ2-7, with 7 bases aligning to TRBD1. Losses at the gene ends were 3 bases for V and 3 bases for J; bases not matched to a gene: 8. The CDR3 runs to 15 residues. The V gene's germline CDR1 is SGHTA and CDR2 FQGNSA. The CDR3 nucleotides read TGTGCCAGCAGCTTCCAGTCGACAGGGCACTACGAGCAGTACTTC. Protein: CASSFQSTGHYEQYF.

CDR3 loop: CASRREDYGYTF. CDR3 nucleotide sequence: TGTGCCAGCAGGAGGGAGGACTATGGCTACACCTTC. J is TRBJ1-2 and V is TRBV2; no clear D gene. The CDR3 length is 12 residues. CDR1 is SNHLY and CDR2 is FYNNEI in the germline V gene. V was pared by 6 bases and J by 3 bases, with 8 bases between. The complete variable domain, with remaining parts taken from reference TRBV2 and TRBJ1-2, reads EPEVTQTPSHQVTQMGQEVILRCVPISNHLYFYWYRQILGQKVEFLVSFYNNEISEKSEIFDDQFSVERPDGSNFTLKIRSTKLEDSAMYFCASRREDYGYTFGSGTRLTVV.

This chain links TRBV27 with TRBJ1-6; weak D call: TRBD1 (6 bases). Germline V gives CDR1 MNHEY, CDR2 SMNVEV (reference sequence). The ends were cut back, 5 bases at V and 0 bases at J, with 14 bases in the middle. This CDR3 is 17 amino acids long. The CDR3 DNA reads as TGTGCCAGCAGTCGGGGGGCATTAAGCTCCTATAATTCACCCCTCCACTTT. Translation: CASSRGALSSYNSPLHF.

The V and J genes are TRBV5-1 and TRBJ2-7; a weak D match, TRBD1 (5 bases). The V gene lost 0 bases and the J gene lost 3 bases, with 10 bases spanning the gap. The CDR3 sequence is 14 residues long. Germline-derived CDR1 and CDR2 are SGHRS and YFSETQ. This CDR3 reads CASSLVMGRYEQYF. The CDR3 DNA sequence: TGCGCCAGCAGCTTGGTGATGGGGCGCTACGAGCAGTACTTC.

This clone appeared once. The V gene is TRBV25-1, the J gene TRBJ1-1; D is undetermined. Germline V gene lookup returns CDR1 MGHDK and CDR2 SYGVNS. V was shortened by 7 bases and J by 4 bases, with 7 bases between the two germline ends. The CDR3 is 11 amino acids. CDR3 nucleotide sequence: TGTGCCAGCACTGAGAGCACTGAAGCTTTCTTT. It codes for CASTESTEAFF.

The chain recombines TRBV3-1 (or the pseudogene TRBV3-2) with TRBJ1-1; 7 nucleotides line up with TRBD1. This CDR3 is built from 16 residues. The V gene end was trimmed by 3 bases and the J gene end by 1 base; junction bases not matched to a gene: 8. Germline V gene lookup returns CDR1 LGHDT and CDR2 YNNKEL (reference sequence). Here the CDR3 DNA reads TGTGCCAGCAGCCAGTCTTCGACAGGGAGGAACACTGAAGCTTTCTTT. Protein: CASSQSSTGRNTEAFF.

V gene TRBV12-5 combines with J gene TRBJ1-1, with TRBD1 as a possible D gene (5 bases). Germline CDR1 is LGHNT and CDR2 is FRNRAP. V shed 0 bases and J shed 5 bases, with 22 bases lying between them. CDR3 length: 18 amino acids. This CDR3 reads CASGLVPRAGRWMTEAFF. The CDR3 coding sequence is TGTGCTAGTGGTTTGGTACCTCGGGCAGGGCGGTGGATGACTGAAGCTTTCTTT.

This chain links TRBV19 with TRBJ1-5; D perhaps matches TRBD1 (6 bases). This CDR3 spans 15 amino acids. The V gene lost 6 bases and the J gene lost 5 bases, with 17 bases spanning the gap. In germline, CDR1 is LNHDA, CDR2 SQIVND (reference sequence). The CDR3: CASRDKDSLYQPQHF. CDR3 in DNA: TGTGCCAGTAGGGACAAGGACAGCCTCTATCAGCCCCAGCATTTT.

This clone was recorded once. V and J are TRBV28 and TRBJ2-3, with TRBD1 matching 7 bases. Looked up from germline, CDR1 is MDHEN and CDR2 is SYDVKM. The ends lost 5 bases at V and 2 bases at J; junction bases unmatched: 10. This CDR3 spans 16 amino acids. The CDR3 region is CASSPNRQGLTDTQYF. The CDR3, as DNA: TGTGCCAGCAGTCCCAACCGACAGGGCCTCACAGATACGCAGTATTTT.

The chain employs TRBV9 and TRBJ2-5, with D possibly matching TRBD2 (6 bases). Trimming removed 3 bases from V and 2 bases from J, with 20 bases in between. This CDR3 spans 17 amino acids. Germline values: CDR1 SGDLS, CDR2 YYNGEE. CDR3 sequence reads: CASSGPLGGGLQETQYF. The CDR3 nucleotides are TGTGCCAGCAGCGGACCCTTGGGGGGAGGACTTCAAGAGACCCAGTACTTC.

The rearrangement joins TRBV28 to TRBJ1-1, with a tentative D call TRBD1 (6 bases). Trimming shortened V by 7 bases and J by 1 base, and 19 bases separated the two germline ends. Germline lookup yields CDR1 MDHEN and CDR2 SYDVKM. There are 16 residues in the CDR3. Written as DNA, the CDR3 is TGTGCCAGCATCTTGCCTCAGGGGTCTGGGAACACTGAAGCTTTCTTT. Translated: CASILPQGSGNTEAFF.

The V gene is TRBV27, the J gene TRBJ2-3, with 13 bases matching TRBD2. V was pared by 6 bases and J by 3 bases, with 6 bases of the junction left unmatched. Per germline, CDR1 MNHEY and CDR2 SMNVEV (reference sequence). The CDR3 spans 16 residues. CDR3 amino acids: CASRPWGLAGTDTQYF. CDR3 sequence (DNA): TGTGCCAGCAGACCCTGGGGACTAGCGGGAACAGATACGCAGTATTTT.